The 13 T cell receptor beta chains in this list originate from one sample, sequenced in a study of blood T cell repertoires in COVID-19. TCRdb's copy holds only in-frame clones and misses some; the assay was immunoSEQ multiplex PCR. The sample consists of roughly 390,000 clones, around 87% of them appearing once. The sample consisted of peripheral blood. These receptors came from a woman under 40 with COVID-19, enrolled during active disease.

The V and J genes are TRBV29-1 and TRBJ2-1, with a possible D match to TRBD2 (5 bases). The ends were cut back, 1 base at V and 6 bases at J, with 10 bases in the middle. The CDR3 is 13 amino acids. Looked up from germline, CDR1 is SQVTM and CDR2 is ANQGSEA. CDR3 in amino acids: CSVEGPGVNEQFF. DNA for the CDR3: TGCAGCGTTGAAGGCCCCGGGGTCAATGAGCAGTTCTTC.

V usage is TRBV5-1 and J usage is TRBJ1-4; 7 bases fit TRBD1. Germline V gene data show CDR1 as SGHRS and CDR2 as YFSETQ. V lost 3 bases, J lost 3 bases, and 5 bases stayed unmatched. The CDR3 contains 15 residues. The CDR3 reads CASSSTGTANEKLFF. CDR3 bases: TGCGCCAGCAGCTCCACCGGGACAGCTAATGAAAAACTGTTTTTT. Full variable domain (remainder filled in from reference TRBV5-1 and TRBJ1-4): KAGVTQTPRYLIKTRGQQVTLSCSPISGHRSVSWYQQTPGQGLQFLFEYFSETQRNKGNFPGRFSGRQFSNSRSEMNVSTLELGDSALYLCASSSTGTANEKLFFGSGTQLSVL.

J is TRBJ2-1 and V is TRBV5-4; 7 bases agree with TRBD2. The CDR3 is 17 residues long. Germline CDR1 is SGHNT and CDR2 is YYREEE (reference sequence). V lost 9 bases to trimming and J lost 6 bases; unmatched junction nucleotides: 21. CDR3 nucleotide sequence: TGTGCCACGACGATGGCTAGCGGAATCGCATCTGGCAATGAGCAGTTCTTC. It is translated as CATTMASGIASGNEQFF.

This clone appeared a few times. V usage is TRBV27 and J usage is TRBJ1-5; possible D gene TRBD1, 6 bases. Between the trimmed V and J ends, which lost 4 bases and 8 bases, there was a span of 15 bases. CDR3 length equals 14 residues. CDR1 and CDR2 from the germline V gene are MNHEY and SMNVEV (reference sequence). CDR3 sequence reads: CASSSHRDKKPQHF. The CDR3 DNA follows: TGTGCCAGCAGTTCCCACAGGGACAAGAAGCCCCAGCATTTT.

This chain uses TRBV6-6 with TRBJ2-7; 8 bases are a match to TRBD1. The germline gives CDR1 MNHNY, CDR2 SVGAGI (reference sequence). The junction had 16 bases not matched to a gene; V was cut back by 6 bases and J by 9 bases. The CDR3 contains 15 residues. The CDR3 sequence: CASSYGTGRLGGQYF. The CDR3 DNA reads TGTGCCAGCAGCTACGGGACAGGTCGACTGGGGGGGCAGTACTTC.

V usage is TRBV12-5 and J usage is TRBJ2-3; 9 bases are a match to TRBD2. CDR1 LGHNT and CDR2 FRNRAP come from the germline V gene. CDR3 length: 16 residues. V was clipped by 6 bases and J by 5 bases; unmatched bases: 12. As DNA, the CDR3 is TGTGCTAGTGGGGCTGGGGCTAGCGGGAAGGGAGATACGCAGTATTTT. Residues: CASGAGASGKGDTQYF.

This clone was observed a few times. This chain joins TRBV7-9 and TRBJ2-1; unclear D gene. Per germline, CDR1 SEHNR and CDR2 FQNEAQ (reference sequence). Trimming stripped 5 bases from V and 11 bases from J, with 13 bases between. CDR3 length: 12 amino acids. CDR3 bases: TGTGCCAGCAGCCCTACCGTCCTCCAGCAGTTCTTC. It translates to CASSPTVLQQFF. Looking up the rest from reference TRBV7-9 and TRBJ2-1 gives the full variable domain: DTGVSQNPRHKITKRGQNVTFRCDPISEHNRLYWYRQTLGQGPEFLTYFQNEAQLEKSRLLSDRFSAERPKGSFSTLEIQRTEQGDSAMYLCASSPTVLQQFFGPGTRLTVL.

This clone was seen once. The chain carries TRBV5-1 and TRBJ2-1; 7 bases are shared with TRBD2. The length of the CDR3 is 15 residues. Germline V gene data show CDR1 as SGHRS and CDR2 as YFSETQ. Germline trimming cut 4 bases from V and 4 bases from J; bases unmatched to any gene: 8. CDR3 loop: CASSGGLAVYNEQFF. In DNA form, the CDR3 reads TGCGCCAGCAGCGGCGGCCTAGCGGTATACAATGAGCAGTTCTTC.

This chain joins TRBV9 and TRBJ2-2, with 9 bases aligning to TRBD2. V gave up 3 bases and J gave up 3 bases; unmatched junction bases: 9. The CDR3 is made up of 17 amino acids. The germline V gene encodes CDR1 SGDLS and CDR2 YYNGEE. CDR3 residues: CASSDRRAGGYTGELFF. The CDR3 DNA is TGTGCCAGCAGCGACAGACGGGCGGGAGGGTACACCGGGGAGCTGTTTTTT.

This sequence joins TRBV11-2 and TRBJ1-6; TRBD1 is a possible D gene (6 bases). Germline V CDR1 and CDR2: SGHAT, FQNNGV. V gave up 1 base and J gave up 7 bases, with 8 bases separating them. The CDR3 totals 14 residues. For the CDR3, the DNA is TGTGCCAGCAGCTTAGCAGGACAGAATTCACCCCTCCACTTT. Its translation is CASSLAGQNSPLHF.

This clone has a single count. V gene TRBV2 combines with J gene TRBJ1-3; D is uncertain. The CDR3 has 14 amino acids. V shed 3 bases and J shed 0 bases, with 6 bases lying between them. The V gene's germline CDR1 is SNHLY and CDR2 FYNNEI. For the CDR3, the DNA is TGTGCCAGCAGTGAGGGCAGCTCTGGAAACACCATATATTTT. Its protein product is CASSEGSSGNTIYF.

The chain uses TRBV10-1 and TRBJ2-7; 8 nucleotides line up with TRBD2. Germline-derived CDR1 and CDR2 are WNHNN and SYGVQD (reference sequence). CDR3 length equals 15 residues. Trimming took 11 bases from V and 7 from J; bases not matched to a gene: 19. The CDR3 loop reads CAPNGGASGLREQYF. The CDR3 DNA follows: TGCGCCCCAAATGGAGGGGCTAGCGGGTTGCGGGAGCAGTACTTC.

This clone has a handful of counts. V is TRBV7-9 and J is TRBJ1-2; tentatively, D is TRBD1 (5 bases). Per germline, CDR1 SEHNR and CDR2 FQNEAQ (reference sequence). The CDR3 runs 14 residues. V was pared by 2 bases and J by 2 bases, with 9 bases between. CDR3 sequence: CASSLTGYNYGYTF. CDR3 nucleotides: TGTGCCAGCAGCTTAACAGGATACAACTATGGCTACACCTTC.